These 24 T cell receptor beta chains came from one sample sequenced in a study of OX40 agonist ivuxolimab in advanced cancers. Only in-frame clones appear in the TCRdb table, and some are missing; sequencing was by immunoSEQ multiplex PCR. The table has about 99,000 clones, 90% to 95% seen once. The sequenced sample was CD4+ or CD8+ T cells sorted from blood, obtained in a trial of the OX40 agonist ivuxolimab. The receptors were gathered from an adult with an advanced solid tumor such as melanoma, head and neck, liver or kidney cancer.

CDR3 region: CASSPPQGVAKNIQYF. In DNA form, the CDR3 reads TGTGCCAGCTCACCACCTCAGGGGGTAGCCAAAAACATTCAGTACTTC. The V gene is TRBV18, the J gene TRBJ2-4; 7 nucleotides match TRBD1. Trimming removed 0 bases from V and 0 bases from J; junction bases left unmatched: 2. The CDR3 consists of 16 residues. Germline V gene lookup returns CDR1 KGHSH and CDR2 LQKENI.

The chain couples TRBV5-1 to TRBJ2-1; D is possibly TRBD2 (5 bases). V dropped 4 bases and J dropped 5 bases, with 16 bases sitting between them. Germline assignment: CDR1 SGHRS and CDR2 YFSETQ. CDR3 size: 15 residues. The CDR3, as DNA: TGCGCCAGCAGCCTCAGACTAATTGAAGACAATGAGCAGTTCTTC. This sequence encodes CASSLRLIEDNEQFF.

This chain uses TRBV4-1 with TRBJ2-5; perhaps TRBD2 as D (5 bases). CDR1 is MGHRA, CDR2 YSYEKL, per germline. This CDR3 spans 14 amino acids. Trimming took 0 bases from V and 4 from J, leaving 9 bases between them. The CDR3: CASSQDRAGETQYF. CDR3 nucleotides: TGCGCCAGCAGCCAAGATCGGGCGGGAGAGACCCAGTACTTC.

The chain couples TRBV27 to TRBJ2-7, with no clear D. CDR1 is MNHEY, CDR2 SMNVEV, per germline (reference sequence). V lost 6 bases and J 5 bases, leaving 17 bases between the germline ends. The CDR3 runs to 14 residues. The DNA of the CDR3 is TGTGCCAGCAGAAGAGGACCTCTAGATAACGAGCAGTACTTC. Translated: CASRRGPLDNEQYF.

The chain links TRBV28 to TRBJ1-2; D is unresolved. Germline CDR1 and CDR2: MDHEN and SYDVKM. This CDR3 comprises 16 residues. The V gene lost 3 bases and the J gene lost 2 bases, with 16 bases spanning the gap. The CDR3 bases are TGTGCCAGCAGTTTTGGGGTAGGGAACGTAAACTATGGCTACACCTTC. Protein: CASSFGVGNVNYGYTF.

This chain joins TRBV10-1 and TRBJ2-5; 7 nucleotides match TRBD2. The CDR3 has 13 residues. After removal of 3 bases from V and 5 bases from J, the junction contained 3 bases not matched to a gene. Germline V gene data show CDR1 as WNHNN and CDR2 as SYGVQD (reference sequence). The CDR3 loop reads CASSDQGGETQYF. The CDR3 nucleotides are TGCGCCAGCAGTGATCAGGGAGGGGAGACCCAGTACTTC.

V usage is TRBV10-3 and J usage is TRBJ1-1; TRBD1 is a possible D gene (6 bases). From germline, CDR1 is ENHRY and CDR2 SYGVKD. V shed 6 bases and J shed 6 bases, with 17 bases lying between them. This CDR3 contains 14 residues. CDR3 nucleotide sequence: TGTGCCATCAGCGGGGGGGACCAGGGGCCTGAAGCTTTCTTT. Translating gives CAISGGDQGPEAFF.

A note on this clone: The junction does not match germline at one end; this may be a read error. Additional DNA sequences in this sample encode the identical CDR3. CDR3 residues: CASSLAGGGETQYF. The DNA for the CDR3 is TGTGCCAGCAGCCTAGCGGGAGGCGGAGAGACCCAGTACTTC. The rearrangement links TRBV7-9 to TRBJ2-5, with 11 bases lining up with TRBD2. Looked up from germline, CDR1 is SEHNR and CDR2 is FQNEAQ (reference sequence). This CDR3 spans 14 amino acids.

The chain carries TRBV19 and TRBJ2-7; perhaps TRBD1 as D (6 bases). CDR1 and CDR2 from the germline V gene are LNHDA and SQIVND (reference sequence). The germline V and J ends were trimmed by 3 bases and 3 bases, with 9 bases remaining between them. This CDR3 is built from 13 residues. For the CDR3, the DNA is TGTGCCAGTAGTATTGGACAGTTCTACGAGCAGTACTTC. This codes for CASSIGQFYEQYF.

This chain joins TRBV11-1 and TRBJ1-4; tentatively, D is TRBD1 (6 bases). Trimming stripped 5 bases from V and 7 bases from J, with 17 bases between. The CDR3 is 15 residues long. Germline V gene lookup returns CDR1 SGHAT and CDR2 FQDESV (reference sequence). The CDR3 sequence is CASSGDRKSVEKLFF. The CDR3 nucleotides are TGTGCCAGCAGCGGAGACAGGAAAAGCGTTGAAAAACTGTTTTTT.

The V gene is TRBV28, the J gene TRBJ2-4; D is uncertain. The CDR3 has 13 amino acids. Germline-derived CDR1 and CDR2 are MDHEN and SYDVKM. V was pared by 2 bases and J by 6 bases, with 8 bases between. Written as DNA, the CDR3 is TGTGCCAGCAGTTTAACTTCCTTAAACATTCAGTACTTC. Translated: CASSLTSLNIQYF.

This chain uses TRBV11-1 with TRBJ2-7, with no clear D. Germline V gene lookup returns CDR1 SGHAT and CDR2 FQDESV (reference sequence). This CDR3 has 13 amino acids. Trimming pared 8 bases from V and 0 bases from J, leaving 11 bases between. CDR3 in DNA: TGTGCCAGCGGGATAGCCCACTCCTACGAGCAGTACTTC. Residues: CASGIAHSYEQYF.

This clone was seen only a few times. This chain joins TRBV9 and TRBJ1-2; TRBD1 might be the D (5 bases). Trimming took off 0 bases at V and 4 bases at J, with 13 bases between the two ends. The CDR3 spans 15 residues. CDR1 and CDR2 from the germline V gene are SGDLS and YYNGEE. In nucleotides, the CDR3 is TGTGCCAGCAGCGTAGCTCCCGACAGCCTCTATGGCTACACCTTC. Translation: CASSVAPDSLYGYTF. The full variable domain, in which reference TRBV9 and TRBJ1-2 provide the parts outside the CDR3, is DSGVTQTPKHLITATGQRVTLRCSPRSGDLSVYWYQQSLDQGLQFLIQYYNGEERAKGNILERFSAQQFPDLHSELNLSSLELGDSALYFCASSVAPDSLYGYTFGSGTRLTVV.

This sequence joins TRBV5-1 and TRBJ2-7, with no clear D. The ends were cut back, 1 base at V and 2 bases at J, with 7 bases in the middle. Germline V CDR1 and CDR2: SGHRS, YFSETQ. CDR3 length equals 13 residues. The CDR3 loop reads CASSLTSPYEQYF. Here the CDR3 DNA reads TGCGCCAGCAGCTTGACATCCCCCTACGAGCAGTACTTC.

The chain is built from TRBV5-1 and TRBJ1-1; no clear D gene. The CDR3 covers 14 residues. The germline V and J ends were trimmed by 3 bases and 4 bases, with 13 bases remaining between them. Germline V CDR1 and CDR2: SGHRS, YFSETQ. This CDR3 is CASSSWVAGTEAFF. Written as DNA, the CDR3 is TGCGCCAGCAGCTCTTGGGTTGCGGGCACTGAAGCTTTCTTT.

The chain links TRBV7-9 to TRBJ2-5; 11 positions match TRBD2. This CDR3 spans 15 amino acids. V lost 3 bases and J lost 5; bases outside the gene matches: 5. Germline V CDR1 and CDR2: SEHNR, FQNEAQ (reference sequence). DNA for the CDR3: TGTGCCAGCAGCTTCGGGGCTAGCGGGAGGGAGACCCAGTACTTC. It codes for CASSFGASGRETQYF.

This chain joins TRBV29-1 and TRBJ1-1; D unclear. The CDR3 runs to 11 residues. Germline CDR1 SQVTM, CDR2 ANQGSEA. Trimming took 3 bases from V and 8 from J, leaving 10 bases between them. In DNA form, the CDR3 reads TGCAGCGTTGAGCTGGGTGCCGAAGCTTTCTTT. Residues: CSVELGAEAFF. Combining the CDR3 with reference TRBV29-1 and TRBJ1-1 gives the whole variable domain SAVISQKPSRDICQRGTSLTIQCQVDSQVTMMFWYRQQPGQSLTLIATANQGSEATYESGFVIDKFPISRPNLTFSTLTVSNMSPEDSSIYLCSVELGAEAFFGQGTRLTVV.

This chain's CDR3 is CASSQPPGRRSSGANVLTF. DNA of the CDR3: TGTGCCAGCAGCCAACCCCCCGGACGCCGGAGCTCTGGGGCCAACGTCCTGACTTTC. This sequence joins TRBV4-2 and TRBJ2-6; D not certain. The CDR3 is 19 amino acids. The V and J ends lost 2 bases and 0 bases respectively, with 17 bases between them. CDR1 LGHNA and CDR2 YNFKEQ come from the germline V gene.

The chain is built from TRBV28 and TRBJ2-5; 8 positions agree with TRBD2. This CDR3 is built from 14 residues. J gave up 1 base and V 7 bases, and 5 bases lay outside the gene matches. Germline values: CDR1 MDHEN, CDR2 SYDVKM. CDR3: CASIPGGVQETQYF. CDR3 DNA sequence: TGTGCCAGCATTCCCGGGGGGGTCCAAGAGACCCAGTACTTC.

This clone appeared once. The chain recombines TRBV7-2 with TRBJ2-7, with 12 bases aligning to TRBD2. The CDR3 is 15 residues long. The V segment lost 5 bases and the J segment 0 bases; nucleotides outside the gene matches: 2. CDR1 and CDR2 (germline): SGHTA, FQGNSA. The CDR3 loop is CASSRTSGVSYEQYF. The DNA of the CDR3 is TGTGCCAGCAGCCGGACTAGCGGGGTCTCCTACGAGCAGTACTTC.

CDR3 loop: CASSSQDRGPYEQYF. CDR3 DNA: TGTGCCAGCAGCTCTCAGGACAGGGGGCCATACGAGCAGTACTTC. The chain combines TRBV9 with TRBJ2-7; 11 bases line up with TRBD1. CDR1 is SGDLS and CDR2 is YYNGEE in the germline V gene. The CDR3 is 15 amino acids. V lost 4 bases and J lost 4; bases outside the gene matches: 7. Full variable domain (outside the CDR3, taken from reference TRBV9 and TRBJ2-7): DSGVTQTPKHLITATGQRVTLRCSPRSGDLSVYWYQQSLDQGLQFLIQYYNGEERAKGNILERFSAQQFPDLHSELNLSSLELGDSALYFCASSSQDRGPYEQYFGPGTRLTVT.

This rearrangement joins TRBV18 to TRBJ1-2, with unresolved D. Germline assignment: CDR1 KGHSH and CDR2 LQKENI. This CDR3 contains 15 residues. V lost 3 bases and J 0 bases, leaving 11 bases between the germline ends. The CDR3 nucleotides read TGTGCCAGCTCACCTCGTAGAGCGTCTAACTATGGCTACACCTTC. It is translated as CASSPRRASNYGYTF. The whole variable domain, filled in from reference TRBV18 and TRBJ1-2, reads NAGVMQNPRHLVRRRGQEARLRCSPMKGHSHVYWYRQLPEEGLKFMVYLQKENIIDESGMPKERFSAEFPKEGPSILRIQQVVRGDSAAYFCASSPRRASNYGYTFGSGTRLTVV.

The chain has TRBV7-9 and TRBJ2-6; D unresolved. The CDR3 extends over 16 amino acids. The germline V gene encodes CDR1 SEHNR and CDR2 FQNEAQ (reference sequence). The ends were cut back, 5 bases at V and 0 bases at J, with 11 bases in the middle. CDR3 sequence reads: CASSIRSSSGANVLTF. CDR3 coding DNA: TGTGCCAGCAGCATCCGAAGCAGCTCTGGGGCCAACGTCCTGACTTTC.

The chain carries TRBV6-6 and TRBJ2-5; TRBD1 agrees at 9 bases. After removal of 6 bases from V and 5 bases from J, the junction contained 7 bases not matched to a gene. The CDR3 sequence is 14 residues long. Germline values: CDR1 MNHNY, CDR2 SVGAGI (reference sequence). CDR3 sequence (DNA): TGTGCCAGCAGATTACAGGGGGCGGGGGAGACCCAGTACTTC. Translating gives CASRLQGAGETQYF.